This section outlines one T cell receptor (beta chain) sequence together with its context. Its antigen is not identified. At one of its ends the junction is not consistent with the germline gene, which may arise from a read error. Each sample yielded at least 7 million isolated PBMCs. Together with a sample-barcoded 5' primer, a J-beta primer mix was included in a second PCR lasting about 6 to 11 cycles. TCRdb reprocessed the 5' RACE reads via MiXCR and lists one record per CDR3 protein. The sample has some 1.5 million distinct CDR3 sequences; 42% are singletons. The sample comes from a study of blood T cells in healthy people across ages. General study results and limits: Roughly linear declines in TCR beta diversity per million T cells occurred with age.

In germline, CDR1 is MDHEN, CDR2 SYDVKM. The CDR3 sequence is 15 residues long. Sequenced sample: blood. The TCR sequence derives from a woman under 30 in good health. The V call is TRBV28, the J call TRBJ1-1; D may be TRBD1 (5 bases). The CDR3 coding sequence is TGTGCCGGCAGTTTATATAACGCGGGGGGCACTGAAGCTTTCTTT. This gives the protein CAGSLYNAGGTEAFF.